This TCR beta chain was found in a study of T cell repertoires in cytomegalovirus infection. Trimming removed 6 bases at V and 4 bases at J, with 12 bases between. Germline loops: CDR1 MNHEY, CDR2 SMNVEV (reference sequence). This CDR3 has 13 amino acids. TCRdb fed the reads into MiXCR, producing one record per CDR3 protein. The data hold 900,000 to 950,000 distinct CDR3 sequences, with 31% observed a single time. Notes on this clonotype: What it recognizes is unknown.

This clonotype was sampled from a human donor in good health (CMV status not recorded). Some clones in this sample may be carry-over from other donors' samples. The material sequenced was cultured CD8+ T cells from PBMCs, taken from culture after CMV antigen stimulation. This chain connects TRBV27 to TRBJ1-2; no reliable D call. CDR3 residues: CASSITAVYGYTF. In DNA, the CDR3 is TGTGCCAGCAGCATAACAGCTGTCTATGGCTACACCTTC.